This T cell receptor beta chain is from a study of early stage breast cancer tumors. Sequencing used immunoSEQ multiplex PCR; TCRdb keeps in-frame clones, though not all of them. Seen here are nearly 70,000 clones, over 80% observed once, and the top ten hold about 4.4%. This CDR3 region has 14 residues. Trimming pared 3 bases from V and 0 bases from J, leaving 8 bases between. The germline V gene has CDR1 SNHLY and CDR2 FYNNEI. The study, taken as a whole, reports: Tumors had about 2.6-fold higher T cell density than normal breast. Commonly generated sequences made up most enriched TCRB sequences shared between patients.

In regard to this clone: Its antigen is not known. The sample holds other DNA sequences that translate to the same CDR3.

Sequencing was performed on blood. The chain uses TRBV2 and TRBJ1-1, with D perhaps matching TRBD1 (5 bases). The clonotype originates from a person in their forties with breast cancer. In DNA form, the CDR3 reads TGTGCCAGCAGTGAGGACACCCTGAACACTGAAGCTTTCTTT. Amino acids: CASSEDTLNTEAFF.